Listed below are T cell receptor beta chains from one sample, sequenced in a study of shared clonotypes between healthy human individuals. Generated by immunoSEQ multiplex PCR, the TCRdb table keeps only in-frame clones and is missing some. The sample has fewer than 600,000 clones, roughly four fifths seen once. The sequenced sample consisted of PBMCs. These receptors all come from a middle-aged woman in good health. Some clones in this sample may be carry-over from other donors' samples. The CDR3 runs from the conserved cysteine through the conserved F or W. The order of the fields is clone size, J gene, V gene, D gene, CDR3 protein, CDR3 DNA. D genes are given only for firm matches. Only some rows state a clone size, as once, few, many or a class for expanded clones.

-,TRBJ2-6,TRBV5-1,-,CASRRGDSSGANVLTF,TGCGCCAGCAGGAGGGGGGACAGCTCTGGGGCCAACGTCCTGACTTTC
-,TRBJ2-1,TRBV4-1,-,CASSQDERTRGNEQFF,TGCGCCAGCAGCCAAGATGAGAGGACTAGGGGGAATGAGCAGTTCTTC
-,TRBJ2-3,TRBV30,-,CAWGALLGSNQPQYF,TGTGCCTGGGGCGCACTTTTGGGATCCAATCAGCCCCAGTATTTT
few,TRBJ1-5,TRBV7-8,TRBD1,CASSLLGTGFDSQPQHF,TGTGCCAGCAGCCTCCTCGGGACAGGCTTTGATTCTCAGCCCCAGCATTTT
-,TRBJ2-7,TRBV29-1,-,CSVEGGGSRYEQYF,TGCAGCGTTGAAGGTGGGGGCTCGCGGTACGAGCAGTACTTC
-,TRBJ2-5,TRBV29-1,-,CSVERAGRSETQYF,TGCAGCGTTGAAAGGGCGGGAAGGTCAGAGACCCAGTACTTC
-,TRBJ1-2,TRBV5-3,-,CARSGLTGLQGLYGYTF,TGTGCCAGAAGCGGACTAACGGGGCTACAGGGCCTCTATGGCTACACCTTC
few,TRBJ2-5,TRBV6-5,-,CASSTRTSEETQYF,TGTGCCAGCAGTACGCGGACCTCCGAAGAGACCCAGTACTTC
-,TRBJ2-7,TRBV11-2,-,CASSYTPGQYEQYF,TGTGCCAGCAGCTACACCCCTGGACAGTACGAGCAGTACTTC
-,TRBJ2-5,TRBV12-5,TRBD2,CASGLGLAGSGETQYF,TGTGCTAGTGGTTTGGGACTAGCGGGGTCCGGGGAGACCCAGTACTTC
once,TRBJ2-2,TRBV28,TRBD2,CASSLVAGSTGELFF,TGTGCCAGCAGTTTAGTAGCGGGCAGCACCGGGGAGCTGTTTTTT
-,TRBJ2-2,TRBV7-3,TRBD2,CASSDTGLAGSGELFF,TGTGCCAGCAGCGACACTGGACTAGCGGGAAGCGGGGAGCTGTTTTTT
once,TRBJ2-1,TRBV18,-,CASSPAGYYNEQFF,TGTGCCAGCTCACCGGCCGGCTACTACAATGAGCAGTTCTTC
-,TRBJ2-5,TRBV6-5,-,CASSRVWQNQETQYF,TGTGCCAGCAGCCGAGTTTGGCAAAATCAAGAGACCCAGTACTTC
-,TRBJ2-7,TRBV7-3,-,CASSLGDARYEQYF,TGTGCCAGCAGCTTGGGCGACGCTCGGTACGAGCAGTACTTC
-,TRBJ2-2,TRBV27,TRBD2,CASTLTSPNTGELFF,TGTGCCAGCACCCTGACTAGCCCGAACACCGGGGAGCTGTTTTTT
-,TRBJ2-7,TRBV9,-,CASSVGRDPYEQYF,TGTGCCAGCAGCGTAGGGAGGGACCCCTACGAGCAGTACTTC
-,TRBJ2-1,TRBV2,TRBD2,CASNGLSGRFDEQFF,TGTGCCAGCAATGGACTAAGCGGGAGGTTCGATGAGCAGTTCTTC
-,TRBJ2-1,TRBV5-6,TRBD2,CASSWRLAGGEQFF,TGTGCCAGCAGCTGGCGACTAGCGGGAGGTGAGCAGTTCTTC
-,TRBJ2-5,TRBV15,-,CATNWRGYGQETQYF,TGTGCCACCAACTGGAGAGGGTATGGCCAAGAGACCCAGTACTTC
-,TRBJ2-4,TRBV7-2,TRBD2,CASSAGRVGIQYF,TGTGCCAGCAGCGCCGGGAGGGTCGGCATTCAGTACTTC
few,TRBJ1-2,TRBV7-2,TRBD1,CASSIGQGSGYGYTF,TGTGCCAGCAGCATCGGACAGGGAAGTGGCTATGGCTACACCTTC
-,TRBJ2-1,TRBV18,TRBD2,CASSPRLAGGGNEQFF,TGTGCCAGCTCACCCCGACTAGCGGGAGGGGGGAATGAGCAGTTCTTC
-,TRBJ2-2,TRBV9,-,CASSVSILKNTGELFF,TGTGCCAGCAGCGTATCTATCTTGAAAAACACCGGGGAGCTGTTTTTT
once,TRBJ2-2,TRBV4-2,TRBD1,CASSHATGQGGGELFF,TGTGCCAGCAGCCATGCTACAGGACAGGGTGGCGGGGAGCTGTTTTTT
many,TRBJ1-1,TRBV7-6,-,CASSPTGLNTEAFF,TGTGCCAGCAGCCCGACAGGCCTGAACACTGAAGCTTTCTTT
-,TRBJ1-5,TRBV7-9,-,CASSLVAGQPQHF,TGTGCCAGCAGCTTAGTAGCGGGTCAGCCCCAGCATTTT
many,TRBJ2-7,TRBV18,-,CASSPRSRTLYEQYF,TGTGCCAGCTCACCCCGCTCGAGGACTCTCTACGAGCAGTACTTC
-,TRBJ2-3,TRBV6-6,-,CASSLSGTSTDTQYF,TGTGCCAGCAGCCTTAGCGGAACTAGCACAGATACGCAGTATTTT
-,TRBJ1-5,TRBV7-8,TRBD1,CASSLVGQGAQPQHF,TGTGCCAGCAGCTTAGTGGGACAGGGGGCCCAGCCCCAGCATTTT
-,TRBJ2-1,TRBV28,TRBD2,CASSLFRLAGGGNEQFF,TGTGCCAGCAGTTTATTTCGACTAGCGGGAGGTGGCAATGAGCAGTTCTTC